This TCR beta chain appears in the sequencing data of a study of CD8+CD57+ T cells in acquired aplastic anemia. Study-wide findings and caveats: Patients and controls turned out to have roughly 31 CD8+ CDR3 sequences in common. Patient and control CD8+ Simpson's diversity was not significantly different.

Genomic DNA, serving as template, underwent TCR beta VDJ and CDR3 profiling. Using its own MiXCR run on the reads, TCRdb lists one record per CDR3 protein. The data hold under 500,000 distinct CDR3 sequences, with about a third observed a single time. Turning to this clonotype: Its specificity is unknown. A much larger clone lies a single base off, so this may be a read error.

CDR1 and CDR2 (germline): SNHLY, FYNNEI. The CDR3 extends over 12 amino acids. Patients included in sequencing had previously demonstrated CD8+CD57+ cell expansion by flow cytometry. This receptor was identified in a human donor with aplastic anemia. This sequence joins TRBV2 and TRBJ1-4; D is perhaps TRBD1 (6 bases). Sample: sorted CD4+, CD8+, or CD8+CD57+ T cells (not recorded which) from PBMCs. The CDR3 sequence: CASGGQGEKLLF. The CDR3 DNA follows: TGTGCCAGCGGGGGGCAGGGTGAAAAACTGCTTTTT.